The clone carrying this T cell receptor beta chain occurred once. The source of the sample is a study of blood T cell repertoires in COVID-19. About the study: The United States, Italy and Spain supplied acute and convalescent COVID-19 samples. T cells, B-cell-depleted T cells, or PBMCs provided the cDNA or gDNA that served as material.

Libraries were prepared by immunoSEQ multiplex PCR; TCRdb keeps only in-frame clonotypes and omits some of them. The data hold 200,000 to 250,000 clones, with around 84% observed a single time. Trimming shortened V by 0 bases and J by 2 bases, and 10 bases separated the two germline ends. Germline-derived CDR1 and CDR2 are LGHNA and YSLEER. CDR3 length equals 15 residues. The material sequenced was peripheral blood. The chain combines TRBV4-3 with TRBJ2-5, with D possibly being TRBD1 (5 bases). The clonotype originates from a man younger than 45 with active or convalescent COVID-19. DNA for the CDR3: TGCGCCAGCAGCCAAGATCTGGGGCGGCAAGAGACCCAGTACTTC. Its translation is CASSQDLGRQETQYF.